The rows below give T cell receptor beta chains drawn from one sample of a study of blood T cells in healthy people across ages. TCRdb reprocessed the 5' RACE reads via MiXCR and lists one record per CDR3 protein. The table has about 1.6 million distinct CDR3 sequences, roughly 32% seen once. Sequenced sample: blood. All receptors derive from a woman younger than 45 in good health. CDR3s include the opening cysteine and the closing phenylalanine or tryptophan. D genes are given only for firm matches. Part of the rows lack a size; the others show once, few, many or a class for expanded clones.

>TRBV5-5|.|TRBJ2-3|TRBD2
CASSLPAISGRFTDTQYF
TGTGCCAGCAGCTTGCCTGCTATTAGCGGGAGGTTTACAGATACGCAGTATTTT
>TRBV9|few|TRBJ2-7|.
CASSAPEGGSYEQYF
TGTGCCAGCAGCGCCCCCGAGGGGGGTTCCTACGAGCAGTACTTC
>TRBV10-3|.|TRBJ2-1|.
CAIRGGESYNEQFF
TGTGCCATCAGGGGGGGAGAGTCCTACAATGAGCAGTTCTTC
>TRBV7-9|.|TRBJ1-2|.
CASSRDQAGYTF
TGTGCCAGCAGCCGGGATCAGGCCGGCTACACCTTC
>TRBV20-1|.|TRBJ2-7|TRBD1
CSARRQGKDYEQYF
TGCAGTGCTAGACGACAGGGGAAGGACTACGAGCAGTACTTC
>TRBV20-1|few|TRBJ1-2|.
CSARYGYTF
TGCAGTGCTAGATATGGCTACACCTTC
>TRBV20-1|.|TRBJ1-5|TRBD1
CSARDRIDSNQPQHF
TGCAGTGCCAGGGACAGGATCGATAGCAATCAGCCCCAGCATTTT
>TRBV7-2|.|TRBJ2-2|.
CASSPSMGQNTGELFF
TGTGCCAGCAGCCCCTCCATGGGACAAAACACCGGGGAGCTGTTTTTT
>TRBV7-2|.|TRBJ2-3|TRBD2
CASSRHPSGSYADTQYF
TGTGCCAGCAGCCGACACCCTAGCGGGAGTTACGCAGATACGCAGTATTTT
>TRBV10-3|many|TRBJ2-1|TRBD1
CAISGTGGAVDGQFF
TGTGCCATCAGTGGGACAGGGGGCGCAGTTGACGGGCAGTTCTTC
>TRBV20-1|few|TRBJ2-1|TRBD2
CSAIRGDFSYNEQFF
TGCAGTGCCATTCGGGGGGACTTCTCCTACAATGAGCAGTTCTTC
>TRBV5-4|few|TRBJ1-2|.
CASSLKGGLVLMGSGYTF
TGTGCCAGCAGCTTGAAGGGCGGGTTGGTCTTAATGGGAAGTGGCTACACCTTC
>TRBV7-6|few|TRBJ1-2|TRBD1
CASSLGVAGTGYGYTF
TGTGCCAGCAGCTTAGGCGTTGCCGGGACAGGGTACGGCTACACCTTC
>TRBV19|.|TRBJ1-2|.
CATARRAGSNYGYTF
TGTGCCACCGCTAGAAGGGCAGGGAGTAACTATGGCTACACCTTC
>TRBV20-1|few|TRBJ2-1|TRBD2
CSAASRGGSSYNEQFF
TGCAGTGCCGCTTCCCGGGGGGGGAGCTCCTACAATGAGCAGTTCTTC
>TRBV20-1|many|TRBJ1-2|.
CSAPRDGGRGSGYTF
TGCAGTGCTCCCAGAGATGGGGGGCGAGGATCTGGCTACACCTTC
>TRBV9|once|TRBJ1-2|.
CASSVGAGVVYGYTF
TGTGCCAGCAGCGTAGGCGCAGGGGTGGTCTATGGCTACACCTTC
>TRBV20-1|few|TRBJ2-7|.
CSASQHEQYF
TGCAGTGCTAGTCAGCACGAGCAGTACTTC
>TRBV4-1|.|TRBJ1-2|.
CASSQDRSRGLKGYGYTF
TGCGCCAGCAGCCAAGATCGATCCCGGGGACTTAAGGGGTATGGCTACACCTTC
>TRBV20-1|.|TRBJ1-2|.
CSAPQIRTGYEGYTF
TGCAGTGCCCCCCAAATCCGGACGGGGTATGAGGGCTACACCTTC
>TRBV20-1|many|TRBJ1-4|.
CSASQTTEKLFF
TGCAGTGCTAGTCAGACGACTGAAAAACTGTTTTTT
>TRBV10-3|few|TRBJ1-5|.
CATMDPDGSFRAQHF
TGTGCCACCATGGATCCGGACGGCTCTTTCAGGGCCCAGCATTTT
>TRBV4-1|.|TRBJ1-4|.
CASSLKFFGGGDLSEKLFF
TGCGCCAGCAGCCTAAAGTTTTTCGGAGGGGGGGACTTGAGTGAAAAACTGTTTTTT
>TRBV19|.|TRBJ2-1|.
CASSIQLYNEQFF
TGTGCCAGTAGTATCCAGTTATACAATGAGCAGTTCTTC
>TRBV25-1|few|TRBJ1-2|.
CASSRGVGYTF
TGTGCCAGCAGCAGGGGCGTGGGCTACACCTTC
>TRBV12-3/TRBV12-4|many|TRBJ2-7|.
CASSFSYEQYF
TGTGCCAGCAGCTTCTCCTACGAGCAGTACTTC
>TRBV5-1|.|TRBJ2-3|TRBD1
CASSLNRGLWDTQYF
TGCGCCAGCAGCTTAAACAGGGGGCTCTGGGATACGCAGTATTTT
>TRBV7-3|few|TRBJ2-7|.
CASSLTGLATGRVEQYF
TGTGCCAGCAGCTTAACGGGTTTGGCGACAGGCAGGGTCGAGCAGTACTTC
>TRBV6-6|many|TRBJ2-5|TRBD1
CASSYARQGWETQYF
TGTGCCAGCAGTTACGCTAGACAGGGCTGGGAGACCCAGTACTTC
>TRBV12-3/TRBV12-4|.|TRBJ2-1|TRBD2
CASTLAGVGSNEQFF
TGTGCCAGCACTTTAGCGGGAGTTGGGTCCAATGAGCAGTTCTTC